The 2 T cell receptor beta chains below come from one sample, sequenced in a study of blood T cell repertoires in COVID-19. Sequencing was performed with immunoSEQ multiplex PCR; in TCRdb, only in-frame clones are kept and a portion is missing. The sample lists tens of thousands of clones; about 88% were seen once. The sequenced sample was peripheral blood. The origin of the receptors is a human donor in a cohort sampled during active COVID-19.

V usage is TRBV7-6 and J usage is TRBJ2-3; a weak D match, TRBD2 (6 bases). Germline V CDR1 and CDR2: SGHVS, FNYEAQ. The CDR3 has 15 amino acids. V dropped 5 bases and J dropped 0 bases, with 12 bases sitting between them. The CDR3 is CASSPRTKSTDTQYF. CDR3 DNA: TGTGCCAGCAGCCCTAGGACTAAAAGCACAGATACGCAGTATTTT.

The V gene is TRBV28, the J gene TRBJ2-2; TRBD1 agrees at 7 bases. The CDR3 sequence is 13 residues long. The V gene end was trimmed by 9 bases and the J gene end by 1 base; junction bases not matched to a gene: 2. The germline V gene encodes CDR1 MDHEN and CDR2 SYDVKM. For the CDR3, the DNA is TGTGCCAGGAGACAGGGGAACACCGGGGAGCTGTTTTTT. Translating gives CARRQGNTGELFF.